This T cell receptor (beta chain) comes out of a study of blood T cell repertoires in COVID-19. Turning to the study itself: Acute and convalescent COVID-19 specimens originated in the United States, Italy and Spain.

V shed 2 bases and J shed 5 bases, with 7 bases lying between them. The CDR3 covers 13 residues. Germline CDR1 SEHNR, CDR2 FQNEAQ (reference sequence). Original analysis: Reference gene primer amplification gave estimated nucleated cell counts. The repertoire was sequenced with immunoSEQ multiplex PCR; TCRdb's copy has only in-frame clones and lacks some. For V, J and clone size, that table is used; D and trimming come from the DNA. The data contain about 100,000 clones, about 80% of them singletons. The genes are TRBV7-9 and TRBJ1-5; no clear D gene. The clonotype was recovered from a woman aged 65 to 85 with acute or convalescent COVID-19. Sequencing was done on a sample of peripheral blood. The CDR3 DNA follows: TGTGCCAGCAGCTTATCGGTTGATCAGCCCCAGCATTTT. It encodes CASSLSVDQPQHF.